A selection of T cell receptor beta chains follows, all from one sample in a study of T cell responses to AZD1222 COVID-19 vaccine. Data came from immunoSEQ multiplex PCR; TCRdb stores just in-frame clones and leaves some out. The sample records about 150,000 clones, approximately 86% being singletons. The sample in question was peripheral blood, obtained after recovery from COVID-19. These receptors were obtained from an adult who had recovered from COVID-19. CDR3s include the opening cysteine and the closing phenylalanine or tryptophan. The D gene is left open where the match is weak. Rows give clone size only sometimes, using once, few, many, or a class for an expanded clone.

CASSEGVGGDYGYTF	TGTGCCAGCAGTGAAGGGGTAGGGGGAGACTATGGCTACACCTTC	.	.	TRBV2	TRBJ1-2
CASTTGISSTDTQYF	TGTGCCAGCACCACAGGGATTTCTAGCACAGATACGCAGTATTTT	.	.	TRBV7-9	TRBJ2-3
CASTMPGEETQYF	TGTGCCAGTACCATGCCAGGCGAGGAGACCCAGTACTTC	.	.	TRBV19	TRBJ2-5
CASSLSPEETQYF	TGCGCCAGCAGCTTGAGTCCGGAAGAGACCCAGTACTTC	.	.	TRBV5-1	TRBJ2-5
CASTQGLSSGNTIYF	TGTGCCAGCACTCAGGGGCTGAGCTCTGGAAACACCATATATTTT	.	.	TRBV19	TRBJ1-3
CASSHTGGKGTGELFF	TGCGCCAGCAGCCACACAGGGGGCAAGGGCACCGGGGAGCTGTTTTTT	.	TRBD1	TRBV10-2	TRBJ2-2
CASSFRMGDTQYF	TGTGCCAGCAGCTTTCGGATGGGAGATACGCAGTATTTT	few	.	TRBV7-2	TRBJ2-3
CASSQGFTGELFF	TGTGCCAGCAGCCAGGGCTTCACCGGGGAGCTGTTTTTT	.	.	TRBV2	TRBJ2-2
CASSSERPLGGYTF	TGTGCCAGCAGTTCCGAACGTCCTTTGGGGGGCTACACCTTC	.	.	TRBV28	TRBJ1-2
CASTASSYEQYF	TGTGCCAGCACAGCCAGCTCCTACGAGCAGTACTTC	.	.	TRBV2	TRBJ2-7
CASSHPGTSGGETQYF	TGTGCCAGCAGCCACCCCGGGACTAGCGGGGGAGAGACCCAGTACTTC	.	TRBD2	TRBV4-2	TRBJ2-5
CASRARTDEQFF	TGTGCCAGTAGGGCCAGGACGGATGAGCAGTTCTTC	.	.	TRBV19	TRBJ2-1
CASSSTPLYPDTQYF	TGCGCCAGCAGCTCCACTCCCCTGTATCCAGATACGCAGTATTTT	.	.	TRBV5-1	TRBJ2-3
CASSVGQNEKLFF	TGCGCCAGCAGCGTAGGACAGAATGAAAAACTGTTTTTT	.	.	TRBV5-1	TRBJ1-4
CASSRNNNSPLHF	TGTGCCAGTAGTAGAAACAATAATTCACCCCTCCACTTT	once	.	TRBV19	TRBJ1-6
CASSARPFPTPFSYNEQFF	TGTGCCAGCAGCGCAAGACCCTTTCCGACCCCCTTCTCATACAATGAGCAGTTCTTC	.	.	TRBV11-2	TRBJ2-1
CATSRDIRAGAPDTQYF	TGTGCCACCAGCAGAGATATTCGGGCGGGAGCACCAGATACGCAGTATTTT	.	TRBD2	TRBV15	TRBJ2-3
CASSPRVKNTEAFF	TGTGCCAGCAGTCCCAGGGTCAAGAACACTGAAGCTTTCTTT	.	.	TRBV6-5	TRBJ1-1
CASSPTRDREQYF	TGCGCCAGCAGTCCCACCCGGGACAGGGAGCAGTACTTC	.	TRBD1	TRBV10-1	TRBJ2-7
CAGGDYEQYF	TGTGCTGGCGGCGACTACGAGCAGTACTTC	few	.	TRBV2	TRBJ2-7
CASSLALGPTGEQYF	TGTGCCAGCAGCTTAGCGTTGGGGCCCACTGGCGAGCAGTACTTC	.	.	TRBV7-9	TRBJ2-7
CASSIEGAYNEQFF	TGTGCCAGTAGTATTGAGGGGGCCTACAATGAGCAGTTCTTC	.	.	TRBV19	TRBJ2-1
CASSVKGGITFGNTIYF	TGTGCCAGCAGCGTAAAGGGAGGAATTACTTTTGGAAACACCATATATTTT	.	.	TRBV9	TRBJ1-3
CASSINRVIGNQPQHF	TGTGCCAGTAGTATCAACAGGGTAATTGGCAATCAGCCCCAGCATTTT	.	.	TRBV19	TRBJ1-5
CASRGTGTAPVGEQYF	TGTGCCAGCAGGGGAACCGGGACAGCCCCAGTGGGGGAGCAGTACTTC	.	TRBD1	TRBV27	TRBJ2-7
CASSLGSSGPREQYF	TGTGCCAGCAGCTTGGGTTCTAGCGGTCCCCGGGAGCAGTACTTC	once	TRBD2	TRBV5-4	TRBJ2-7
CASSLQGNQPQHF	TGTGCCAGCAGCCTTCAGGGCAATCAGCCCCAGCATTTT	.	.	TRBV3-1/TRBV3-2	TRBJ1-5
CASSYAGRGPNTEAFF	TGTGCCAGCAGTTACGCAGGAAGGGGTCCGAACACTGAAGCTTTCTTT	.	.	TRBV6-5	TRBJ1-1
CASSYDSEETQYF	TGCGCCAGCAGCTATGACAGCGAAGAGACCCAGTACTTC	once	.	TRBV5-1	TRBJ2-5
CATTLSRGFGYTF	TGTGCCACCACCCTAAGCCGGGGGTTCGGCTACACCTTC	.	.	TRBV15	TRBJ1-2
CASSPAGGYTEAFF	TGCGCCAGCAGCCCGGCAGGGGGGTACACTGAAGCTTTCTTT	.	TRBD1	TRBV5-1	TRBJ1-1
CASRPTKGANTGELFF	TGTGCCAGTAGGCCTACAAAGGGAGCGAACACCGGGGAGCTGTTTTTT	.	.	TRBV19	TRBJ2-2
CASSMSGTPSEGYTF	TGCGCCAGCAGTATGTCCGGTACCCCCTCGGAGGGCTACACCTTC	.	.	TRBV5-1	TRBJ1-2
CASSTDPAPAFF	TGTGCCAGTAGTACGGACCCGGCTCCTGCTTTCTTT	.	.	TRBV19	TRBJ1-1
CASSPPSGWEQYF	TGTGCCAGCAGCCCACCTAGCGGGTGGGAGCAGTACTTC	.	TRBD2	TRBV28	TRBJ2-7
CASSLAGTSGGKSYEQYF	TGCGCCAGCAGCTTGGCCGGGACTAGCGGGGGGAAGTCCTACGAGCAGTACTTC	few	TRBD2	TRBV5-1	TRBJ2-7
CASSPNRGRGPNEKLFF	TGTGCCAGCAGTCCCAACAGGGGGCGCGGTCCCAATGAAAAACTGTTTTTT	.	TRBD1	TRBV28	TRBJ1-4
CASSLGLAGETQYF	TGCGCCAGCAGCTTGGGACTAGCCGGGGAGACCCAGTACTTC	.	TRBD2	TRBV5-1	TRBJ2-5
CASSQGLTVPGENIQYF	TGCGCCAGCAGCCAAGGACTTACCGTCCCGGGGGAAAACATTCAGTACTTC	.	.	TRBV4-1	TRBJ2-4
CASSPDHARGSRGYTF	TGTGCCAGCTCACCAGATCACGCCAGGGGATCTAGAGGCTACACCTTC	.	.	TRBV18	TRBJ1-2
CATTKGGGGFQETQYF	TGTGCCACCACCAAGGGGGGCGGGGGATTTCAAGAGACCCAGTACTTC	.	.	TRBV15	TRBJ2-5